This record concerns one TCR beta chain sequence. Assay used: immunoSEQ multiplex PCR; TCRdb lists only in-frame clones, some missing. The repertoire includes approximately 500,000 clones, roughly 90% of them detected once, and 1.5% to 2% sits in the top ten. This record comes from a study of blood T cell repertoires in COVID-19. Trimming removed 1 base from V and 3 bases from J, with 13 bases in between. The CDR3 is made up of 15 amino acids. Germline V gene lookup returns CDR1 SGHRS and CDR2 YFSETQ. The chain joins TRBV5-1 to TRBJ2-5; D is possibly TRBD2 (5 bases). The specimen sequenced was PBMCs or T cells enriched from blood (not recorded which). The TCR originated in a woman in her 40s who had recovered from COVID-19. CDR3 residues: CASSLKRGLKETQYF. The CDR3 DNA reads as TGCGCCAGCAGCTTGAAACGGGGTCTGAAAGAGACCCAGTACTTC.